The entry below gives a single TCR beta chain sequence along with its context. The antigen remains unidentified. This sample was taken from a study of blood T cells in healthy people across ages. The study's findings and limits: The donors' CMV status was not determined, possibly confounding changes in expanded clonotypes. Aged donors had fewer naive CD4+ cells and lower diversity than long-lived donors. Age advanced and TCR beta diversity per million T cells fell, roughly linearly.

The people who gave samples were healthy Caucasians from Russia, aged roughly 6 to 90. Germline V gives CDR1 SQVTM, CDR2 ANQGSEA. The V and J ends lost 6 bases and 0 bases respectively, with 12 bases between them. CDR3 size: 15 residues. A sample-barcoded 5' primer and a J-beta primer mix were used in a second PCR of roughly 6 to 12 cycles. TCRdb re-analysed the 5' RACE reads in MiXCR, keeping a single row per CDR3 protein. Of around 1.5 million distinct CDR3 sequences in the sample, 35% to 45% were seen once. The receptor was derived from a woman between 18 and 30 years old in good health. The sequencing input was blood. The chain has TRBV29-1 and TRBJ2-6; weak D call: TRBD1 (5 bases). The CDR3 sequence: CSVGPRYSGANVLTF. DNA for the CDR3: TGCAGCGTGGGGCCCAGATACTCTGGGGCCAACGTCCTGACTTTC.